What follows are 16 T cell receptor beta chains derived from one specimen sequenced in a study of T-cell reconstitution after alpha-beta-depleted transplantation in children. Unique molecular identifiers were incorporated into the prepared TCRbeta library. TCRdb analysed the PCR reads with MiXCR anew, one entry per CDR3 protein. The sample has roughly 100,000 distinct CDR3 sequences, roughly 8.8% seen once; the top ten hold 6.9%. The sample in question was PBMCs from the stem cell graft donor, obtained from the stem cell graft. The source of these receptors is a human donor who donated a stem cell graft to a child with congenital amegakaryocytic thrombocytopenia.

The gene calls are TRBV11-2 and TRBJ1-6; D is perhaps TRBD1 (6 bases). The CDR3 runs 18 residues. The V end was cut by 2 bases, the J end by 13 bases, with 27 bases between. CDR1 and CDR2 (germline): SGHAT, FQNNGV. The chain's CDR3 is CASSLLLNHREVRSPLHF. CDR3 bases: TGTGCCAGCAGCTTACTTCTGAACCACAGGGAAGTCCGCTCCCCCCTCCACTTT.

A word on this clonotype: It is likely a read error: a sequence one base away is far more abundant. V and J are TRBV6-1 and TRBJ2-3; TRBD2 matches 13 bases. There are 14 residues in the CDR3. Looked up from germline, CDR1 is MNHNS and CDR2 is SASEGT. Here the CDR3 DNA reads TGTGCCAGCAGCCTCGGACTAGCGGGAGATATGCAGTATTTT. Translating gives CASSLGLAGDMQYF.

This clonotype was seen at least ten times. This CDR3 reads CASSFIGAEYQETQYF. The CDR3 region has the DNA TGCGCCAGCAGCTTTATAGGGGCCGAGTACCAAGAGACCCAGTACTTC. The chain couples TRBV5-1 to TRBJ2-5, with D tentatively TRBD1 (5 bases). CDR3 length equals 16 residues. V lost 2 bases and J 0 bases, leaving 14 bases between the germline ends. Germline V gene lookup returns CDR1 SGHRS and CDR2 YFSETQ.

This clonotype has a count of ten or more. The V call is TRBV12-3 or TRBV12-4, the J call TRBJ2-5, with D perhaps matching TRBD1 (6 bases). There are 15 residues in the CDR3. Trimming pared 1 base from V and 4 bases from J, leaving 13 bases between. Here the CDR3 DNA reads TGTGCCAGCAGTTTAGACAGGGCCGTAGGAGAGACCCAGTACTTC. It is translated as CASSLDRAVGETQYF.

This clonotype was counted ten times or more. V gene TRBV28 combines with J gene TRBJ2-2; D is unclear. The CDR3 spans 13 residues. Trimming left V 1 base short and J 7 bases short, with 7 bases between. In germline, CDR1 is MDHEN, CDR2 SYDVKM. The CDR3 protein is CASSLLSIGELFF. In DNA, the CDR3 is TGTGCCAGCAGTTTATTATCCATCGGGGAGCTGTTTTTT.

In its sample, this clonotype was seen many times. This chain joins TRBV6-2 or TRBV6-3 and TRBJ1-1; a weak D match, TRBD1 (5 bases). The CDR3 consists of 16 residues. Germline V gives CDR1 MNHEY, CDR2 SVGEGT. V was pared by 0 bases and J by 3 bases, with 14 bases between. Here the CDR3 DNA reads TGTGCCAGCAGTTACTCCACCCGGACACGGCACACTGAAGCTTTCTTT. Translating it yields CASSYSTRTRHTEAFF.

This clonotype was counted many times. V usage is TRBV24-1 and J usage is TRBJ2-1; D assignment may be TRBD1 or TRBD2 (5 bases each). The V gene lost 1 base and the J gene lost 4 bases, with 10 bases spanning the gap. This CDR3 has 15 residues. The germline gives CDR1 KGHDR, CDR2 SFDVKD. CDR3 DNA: TGTGCCACCAGTGATTTCGGGGCAGGATACAATGAGCAGTTCTTC. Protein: CATSDFGAGYNEQFF.

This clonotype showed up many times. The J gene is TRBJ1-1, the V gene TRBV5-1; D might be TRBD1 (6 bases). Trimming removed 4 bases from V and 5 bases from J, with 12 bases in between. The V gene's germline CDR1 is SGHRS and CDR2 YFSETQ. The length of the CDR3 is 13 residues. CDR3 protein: CASSPGVRTEAFF. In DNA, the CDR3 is TGCGCCAGCAGCCCAGGGGTTAGGACTGAAGCTTTCTTT.

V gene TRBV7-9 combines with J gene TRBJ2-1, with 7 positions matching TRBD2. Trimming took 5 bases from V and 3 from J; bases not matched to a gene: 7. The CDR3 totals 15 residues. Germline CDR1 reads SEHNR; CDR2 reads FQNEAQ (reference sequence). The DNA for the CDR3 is TGTGCCAGCAGCCCGCGGGGGAACTTCTACAATGAGCAGTTCTTC. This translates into CASSPRGNFYNEQFF.

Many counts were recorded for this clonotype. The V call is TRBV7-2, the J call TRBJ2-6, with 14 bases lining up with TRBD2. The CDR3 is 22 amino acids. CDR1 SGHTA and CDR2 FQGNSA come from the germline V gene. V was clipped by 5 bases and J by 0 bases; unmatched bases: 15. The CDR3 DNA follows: TGTGCCAGCAGCACCGGACTAGCGGGAGGCCCCTATAAAGACTCTGGGGCCAACGTCCTGACTTTC. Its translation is CASSTGLAGGPYKDSGANVLTF.

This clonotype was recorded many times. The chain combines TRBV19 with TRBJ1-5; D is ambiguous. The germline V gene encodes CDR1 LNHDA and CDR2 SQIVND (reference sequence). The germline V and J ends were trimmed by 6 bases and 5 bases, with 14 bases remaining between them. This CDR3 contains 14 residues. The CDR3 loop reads CASSRREGYQPQHF. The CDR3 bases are TGTGCCAGTAGCCGGCGGGAGGGATATCAGCCCCAGCATTTT.

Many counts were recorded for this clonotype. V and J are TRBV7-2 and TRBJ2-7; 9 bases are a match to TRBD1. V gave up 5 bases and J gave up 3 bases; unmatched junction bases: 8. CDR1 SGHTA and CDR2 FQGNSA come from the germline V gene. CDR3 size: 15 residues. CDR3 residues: CASSPSGTGNYEQYF. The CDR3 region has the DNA TGTGCCAGCAGCCCATCCGGGACAGGGAACTACGAGCAGTACTTC.

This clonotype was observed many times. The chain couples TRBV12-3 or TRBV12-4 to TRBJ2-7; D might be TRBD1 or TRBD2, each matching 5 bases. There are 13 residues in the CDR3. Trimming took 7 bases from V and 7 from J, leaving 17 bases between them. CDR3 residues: CASTSGPLREQYF. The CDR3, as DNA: TGTGCCAGCACCTCGGGGCCTCTGAGGGAGCAGTACTTC.

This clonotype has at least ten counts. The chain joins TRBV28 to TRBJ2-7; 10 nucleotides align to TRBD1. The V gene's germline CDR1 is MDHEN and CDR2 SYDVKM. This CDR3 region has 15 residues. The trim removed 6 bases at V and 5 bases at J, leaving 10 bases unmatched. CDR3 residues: CASRAPGQGFHEQYF. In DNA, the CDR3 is TGTGCCAGCAGAGCTCCGGGACAGGGGTTCCACGAGCAGTACTTC.

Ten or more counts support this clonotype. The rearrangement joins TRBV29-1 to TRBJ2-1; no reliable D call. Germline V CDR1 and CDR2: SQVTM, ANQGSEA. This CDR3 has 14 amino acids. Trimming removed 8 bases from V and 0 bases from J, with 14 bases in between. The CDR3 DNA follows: TGCAGCTTCTGGGGTATTCTCTCCTACAATGAGCAGTTCTTC. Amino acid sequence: CSFWGILSYNEQFF.

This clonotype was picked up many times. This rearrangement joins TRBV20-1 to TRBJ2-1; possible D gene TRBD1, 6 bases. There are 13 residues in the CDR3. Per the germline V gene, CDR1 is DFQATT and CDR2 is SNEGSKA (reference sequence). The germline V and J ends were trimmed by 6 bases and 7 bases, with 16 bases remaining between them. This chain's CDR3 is CSALNRVGNEQFF. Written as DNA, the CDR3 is TGCAGTGCCTTAAACAGGGTCGGTAATGAGCAGTTCTTC.